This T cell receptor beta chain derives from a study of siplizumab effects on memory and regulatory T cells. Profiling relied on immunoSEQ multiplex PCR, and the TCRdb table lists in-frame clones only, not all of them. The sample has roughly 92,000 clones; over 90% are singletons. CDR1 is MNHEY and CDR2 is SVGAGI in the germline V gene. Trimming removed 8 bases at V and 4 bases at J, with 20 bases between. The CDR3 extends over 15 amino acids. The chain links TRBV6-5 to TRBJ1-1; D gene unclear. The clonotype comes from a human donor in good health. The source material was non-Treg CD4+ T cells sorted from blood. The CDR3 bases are TGTGCCAGCCCCGAGAGGATAGAAGGCATCACTGAAGCTTTCTTT. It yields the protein CASPERIEGITEAFF.